This TCR beta chain originates from a study of blood T cells in healthy people across ages. For this clonotype: Its antigen is still unknown. This is likely a read error, given that the CDR3 carries no conserved phenylalanine or tryptophan at its end.

General study results and limits: Long-lived and aged donors differed, with more naive CD4+ cells and higher diversity in the long-lived. Underestimates were what the diversity estimates from one million T cells were considered to be.

CDR3 length: 14 residues. V shed 6 bases, J shed 6 bases, and the junction held 9 bases outside the gene matches. Germline-derived CDR1 and CDR2 are DFQATT and SNEGSKA (reference sequence). Through a sample-barcoded 5' primer and a J-beta primer mix, a second PCR was run for roughly 7 to 12 cycles. TCRdb fed the 5' RACE reads into MiXCR, producing one record per CDR3 protein. The repertoire holds about 1.7 million distinct CDR3 sequences, with 28% as singletons. This rearrangement joins TRBV20-1 to TRBJ1-4; 8 positions agree with TRBD1. This clonotype was sampled from a woman aged 25-40 years in good health. What was sequenced was blood. CDR3: CSAPSGTGDEKLFL. The CDR3 coding sequence is TGCAGTGCGCCTTCCGGGACAGGAGATGAAAAACTGTTTTTG.